Listed here are 3 T cell receptor beta chains from one sample, sequenced in a study of T cell repertoires in cytomegalovirus infection. These receptors' targets are unknown. MiXCR, applied by TCRdb to the reads, yields one record per CDR3 protein. The table shows about 52,000 distinct CDR3 sequences, with over 15% occurring only once. Sequencing was performed on CD8+ T cells from cultured PBMCs, taken from culture after CMV antigen stimulation. These receptors all stem from a human donor in good health (CMV status not recorded). Some clones in this sample may be carry-over from other donors' samples.

This clonotype was detected ten times or more. The chain links TRBV20-1 to TRBJ2-1; 7 nucleotides match TRBD1. The length of the CDR3 is 13 residues. Germline V CDR1 and CDR2: DFQATT, SNEGSKA (reference sequence). Trimming removed 4 bases from V and 4 bases from J; junction bases left unmatched: 4. As DNA, the CDR3 is TGCAGTGCTAAGGACAGGCGATACAATGAGCAGTTCTTC. It translates to CSAKDRRYNEQFF.

The chain employs TRBV11-3 and TRBJ2-3, with a tentative D call TRBD2 (5 bases). The CDR3 contains 12 residues. Germline V gene lookup returns CDR1 SGHNT and CDR2 YENEEA. The ends were cut back, 5 bases at V and 8 bases at J, with 11 bases in the middle. The CDR3 protein is CASSLSGGTQYF. The CDR3 DNA sequence: TGTGCCAGCAGCCTCAGCGGAGGTACGCAGTATTTT. The whole variable domain, filled in from reference TRBV11-3 and TRBJ2-3, reads EAGVVQSPRYKIIEKKQPVAFWCNPISGHNTLYWYLQNLGQGPELLIRYENEEAVDDSQLPKDRFSAERLKGVDSTLKIQPAELGDSAVYLCASSLSGGTQYFGPGTRLTVL.

This clonotype was observed a handful of times. J is TRBJ2-7 and V is TRBV20-1, with TRBD2 identical over 13 bases. Germline V CDR1 and CDR2: DFQATT, SNEGSKA (reference sequence). The CDR3 sequence is 17 residues long. Unmatched junction bases numbered 13, after V lost 1 base and J lost 7 bases. The CDR3 loop is CSARGSGLAGVSGEQYF. The CDR3 nucleotides are TGCAGTGCTAGAGGTTCCGGACTAGCGGGAGTTAGTGGGGAGCAGTACTTC.